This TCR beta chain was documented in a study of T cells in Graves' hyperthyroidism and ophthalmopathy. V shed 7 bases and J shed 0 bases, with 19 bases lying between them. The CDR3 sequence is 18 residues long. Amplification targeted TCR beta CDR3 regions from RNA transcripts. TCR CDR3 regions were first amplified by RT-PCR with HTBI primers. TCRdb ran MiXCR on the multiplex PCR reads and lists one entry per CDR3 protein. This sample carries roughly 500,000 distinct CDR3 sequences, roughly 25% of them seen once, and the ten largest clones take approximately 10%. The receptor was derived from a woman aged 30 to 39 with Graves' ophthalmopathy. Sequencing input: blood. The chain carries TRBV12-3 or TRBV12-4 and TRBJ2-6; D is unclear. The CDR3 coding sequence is TGTGCCAGCACCGCCGCAGTTCAGATCCACTCTGGGGCCAACGTCCTGACTTTC. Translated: CASTAAVQIHSGANVLTF.